Described below is a single TCR beta chain sequence and its context. The antigen is not known. This sample is part of a study of CXCR3-negative and CXCR3-positive naive CD8 T cells. Study-wide results and limits: For CXCR3-positive naive cells, TRB CDR3s were more hydrophobic than those of CXCR3-negative naive cells.

The CDR3 has 13 amino acids. The germline V gene encodes CDR1 SQVTM and CDR2 ANQGSEA. In preparing the TRB cDNA libraries, 5' RACE with UMI labels was used. One entry per CDR3 protein, without DNA, is what TCRdb gives after re-calling the 5' RACE reads. The sample table includes 100,000 or so distinct CDR3 sequences. This clonotype was sampled from a human donor in good health. Some clones in this sample may be carry-over from other donors' samples. Sample: naive CXCR3- CD8+ T cells from blood. Noted subset: CD45RO-CCR7+CD27+CD95- naive CD8+ T cells lacking CXCR3 (TNR3-). The rearrangement uses TRBV29-1 and TRBJ2-7. The CDR3 sequence: CSVGSQGSHEQYF.